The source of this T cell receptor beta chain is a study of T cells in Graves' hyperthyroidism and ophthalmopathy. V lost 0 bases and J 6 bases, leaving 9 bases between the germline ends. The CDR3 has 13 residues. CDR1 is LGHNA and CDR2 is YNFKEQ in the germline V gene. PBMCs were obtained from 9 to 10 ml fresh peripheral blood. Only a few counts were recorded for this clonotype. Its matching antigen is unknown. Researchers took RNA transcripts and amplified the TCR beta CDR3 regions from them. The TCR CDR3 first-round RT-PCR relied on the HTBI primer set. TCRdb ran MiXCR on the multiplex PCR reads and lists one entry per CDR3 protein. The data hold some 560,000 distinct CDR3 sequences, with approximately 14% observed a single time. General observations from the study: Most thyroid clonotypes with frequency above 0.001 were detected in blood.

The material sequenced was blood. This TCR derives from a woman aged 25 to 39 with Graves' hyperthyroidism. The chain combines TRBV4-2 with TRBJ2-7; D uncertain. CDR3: CASSQDRTREQYF. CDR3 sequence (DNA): TGTGCCAGCAGCCAAGATCGGACCCGCGAGCAGTACTTC.